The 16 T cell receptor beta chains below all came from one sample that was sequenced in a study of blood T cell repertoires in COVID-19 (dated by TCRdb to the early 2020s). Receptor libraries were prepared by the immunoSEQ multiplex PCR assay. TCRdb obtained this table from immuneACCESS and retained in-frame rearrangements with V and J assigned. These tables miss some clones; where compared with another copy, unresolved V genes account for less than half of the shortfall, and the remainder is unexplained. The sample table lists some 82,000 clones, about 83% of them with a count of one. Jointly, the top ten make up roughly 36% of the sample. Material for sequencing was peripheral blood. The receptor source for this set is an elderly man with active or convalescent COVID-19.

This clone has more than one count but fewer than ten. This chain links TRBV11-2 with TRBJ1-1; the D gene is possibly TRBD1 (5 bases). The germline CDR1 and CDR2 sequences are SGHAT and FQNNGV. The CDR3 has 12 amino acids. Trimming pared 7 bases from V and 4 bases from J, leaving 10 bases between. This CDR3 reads CASTSGGTEAFF. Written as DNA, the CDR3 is TGTGCCAGCACCTCGGGGGGCACTGAAGCTTTCTTT. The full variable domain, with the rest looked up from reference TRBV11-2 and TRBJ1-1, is EAGVAQSPRYKIIEKRQSVAFWCNPISGHATLYWYQQILGQGPKLLIQFQNNGVVDDSQLPKDRFSAERLKGVDSTLKIQPAKLEDSAVYLCASTSGGTEAFFGQGTRLTVV.

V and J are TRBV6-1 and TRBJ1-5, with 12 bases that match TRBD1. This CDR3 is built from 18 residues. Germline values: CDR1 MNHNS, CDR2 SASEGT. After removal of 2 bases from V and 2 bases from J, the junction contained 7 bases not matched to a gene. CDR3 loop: CASSERGQGARGNQPQHF. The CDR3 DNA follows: TGTGCCAGCAGTGAAAGGGGACAGGGGGCGCGTGGCAATCAGCCCCAGCATTTT.

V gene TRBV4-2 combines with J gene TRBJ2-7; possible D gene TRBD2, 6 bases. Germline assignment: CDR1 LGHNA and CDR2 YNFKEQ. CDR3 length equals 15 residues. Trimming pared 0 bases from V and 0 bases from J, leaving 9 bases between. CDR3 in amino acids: CASSQDSGSSYEQYF. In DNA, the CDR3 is TGTGCCAGCAGCCAAGATAGCGGAAGCTCCTACGAGCAGTACTTC.

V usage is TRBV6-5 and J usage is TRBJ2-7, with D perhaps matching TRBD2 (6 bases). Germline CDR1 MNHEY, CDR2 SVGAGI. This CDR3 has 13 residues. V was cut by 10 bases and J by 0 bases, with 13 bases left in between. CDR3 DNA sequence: TGTGCCATAGCGCGGGACGACTCCTACGAGCAGTACTTC. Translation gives CAIARDDSYEQYF.

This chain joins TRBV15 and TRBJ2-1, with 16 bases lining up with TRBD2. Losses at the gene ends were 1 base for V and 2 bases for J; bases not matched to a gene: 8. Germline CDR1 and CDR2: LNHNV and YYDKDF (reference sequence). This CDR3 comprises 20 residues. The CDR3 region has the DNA TGTGCCACCAGCAGAGCCCAGGGACTAGCGGGGGGGCTTACCTACAATGAGCAGTTCTTC. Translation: CATSRAQGLAGGLTYNEQFF.

The CDR3, as DNA: TGCGCCAGCAGACTCTCCGCGGGCACGCAGTATTTT. Its protein is CASRLSAGTQYF. The V and J genes are TRBV5-1 and TRBJ2-3, with D perhaps TRBD2 (5 bases). The V gene's germline CDR1 is SGHRS and CDR2 YFSETQ. Trimming left V 5 bases short and J 9 bases short, with 13 bases between. The CDR3 covers 12 residues.

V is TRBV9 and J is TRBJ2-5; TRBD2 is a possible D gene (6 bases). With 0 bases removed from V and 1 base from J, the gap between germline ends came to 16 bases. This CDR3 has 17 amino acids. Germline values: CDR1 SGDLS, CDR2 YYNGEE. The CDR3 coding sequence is TGTGCCAGCAGCGTAGGGGTCGGGAGCGGTCCCCAAGAGACCCAGTACTTC. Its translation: CASSVGVGSGPQETQYF.

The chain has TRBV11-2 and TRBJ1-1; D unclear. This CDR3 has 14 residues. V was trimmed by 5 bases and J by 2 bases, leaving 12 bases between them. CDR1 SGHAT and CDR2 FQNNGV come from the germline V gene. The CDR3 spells CASSRAAKNTEAFF. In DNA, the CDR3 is TGTGCCAGCAGCCGAGCGGCTAAAAACACTGAAGCTTTCTTT.

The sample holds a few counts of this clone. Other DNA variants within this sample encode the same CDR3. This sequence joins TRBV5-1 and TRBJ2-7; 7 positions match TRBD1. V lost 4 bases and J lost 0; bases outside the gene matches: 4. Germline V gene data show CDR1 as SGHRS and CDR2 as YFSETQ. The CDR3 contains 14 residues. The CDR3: CASSAQGDSYEQYF. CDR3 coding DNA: TGCGCCAGCAGCGCGCAGGGGGACTCCTACGAGCAGTACTTC.

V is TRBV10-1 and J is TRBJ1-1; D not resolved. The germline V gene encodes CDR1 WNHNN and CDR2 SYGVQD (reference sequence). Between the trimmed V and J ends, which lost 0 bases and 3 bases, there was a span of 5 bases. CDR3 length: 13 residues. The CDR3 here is CASSESGHTEAFF. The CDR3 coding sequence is TGCGCCAGCAGTGAGTCTGGCCACACTGAAGCTTTCTTT.

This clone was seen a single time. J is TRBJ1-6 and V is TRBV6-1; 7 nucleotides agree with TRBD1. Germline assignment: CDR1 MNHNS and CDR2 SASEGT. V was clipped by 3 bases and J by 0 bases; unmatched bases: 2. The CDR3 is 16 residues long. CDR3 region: CASSDRGSSYNSPLHF. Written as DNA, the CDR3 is TGTGCCAGCAGTGACAGGGGGAGCTCCTATAATTCACCCCTCCACTTT.

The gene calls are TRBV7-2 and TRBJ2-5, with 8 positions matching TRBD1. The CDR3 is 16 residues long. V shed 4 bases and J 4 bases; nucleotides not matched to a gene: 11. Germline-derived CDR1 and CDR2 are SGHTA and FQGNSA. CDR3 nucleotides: TGTGCCAGCAGCTCAATCGACAGGGGAGGCGTAGAGACCCAGTACTTC. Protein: CASSSIDRGGVETQYF.

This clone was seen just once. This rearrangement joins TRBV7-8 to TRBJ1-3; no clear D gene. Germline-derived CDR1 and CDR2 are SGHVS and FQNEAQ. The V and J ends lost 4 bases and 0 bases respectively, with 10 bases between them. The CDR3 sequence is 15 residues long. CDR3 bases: TGTGCCAGCAGCTCCACAGTAGACTCTGGAAACACCATATATTTT. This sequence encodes CASSSTVDSGNTIYF.

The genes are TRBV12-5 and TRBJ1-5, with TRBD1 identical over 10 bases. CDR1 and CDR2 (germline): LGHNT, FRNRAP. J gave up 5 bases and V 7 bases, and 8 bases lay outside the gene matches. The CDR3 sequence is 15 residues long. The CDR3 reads CASVPDRGRDQPQHF. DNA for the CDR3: TGTGCTAGTGTCCCTGACAGGGGGCGCGATCAGCCCCAGCATTTT. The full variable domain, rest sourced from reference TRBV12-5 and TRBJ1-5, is DARVTQTPRHKVTEMGQEVTMRCQPILGHNTVFWYRQTMMQGLELLAYFRNRAPLDDSGMPKDRFSAEMPDATLATLKIQPSEPRDSAVYFCASVPDRGRDQPQHFGDGTRLSIL.

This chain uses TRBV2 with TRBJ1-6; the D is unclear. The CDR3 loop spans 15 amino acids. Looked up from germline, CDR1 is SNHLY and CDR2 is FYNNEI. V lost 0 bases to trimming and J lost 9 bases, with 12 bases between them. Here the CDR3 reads CASSEAGRSGSPLHF. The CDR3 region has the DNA TGTGCCAGCAGTGAAGCTGGGAGGTCGGGTTCACCCCTCCACTTT.

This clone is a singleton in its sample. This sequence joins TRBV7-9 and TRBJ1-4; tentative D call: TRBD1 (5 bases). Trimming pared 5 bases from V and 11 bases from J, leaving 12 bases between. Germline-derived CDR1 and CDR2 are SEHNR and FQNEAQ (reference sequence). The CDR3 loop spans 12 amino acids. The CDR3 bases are TGTGCCAGCAGCCAATCTCAGGGTAAACTGTTTTTT. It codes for CASSQSQGKLFF.